This T cell receptor (beta chain) was obtained from a study of CD8 T cells in ankylosing spondylitis. MiXCR, applied by TCRdb to the 5' RACE reads, yields one record per CDR3 protein. The repertoire holds roughly 86,000 distinct CDR3 sequences, with about 9% as singletons. There are many counts of this clonotype. Trimming cost V 3 bases and J 2 bases, with 19 bases left between them. The CDR3 runs 17 residues. Per the germline V gene, CDR1 is LGHDT and CDR2 is YNNKEL (reference sequence). Sequenced material: blood, either unsorted or a sorted T cell fraction (not recorded which). The chain employs TRBV3-1 and TRBJ2-5; D not resolved. The sequence came from a male donor with ankylosing spondylitis or in good health (not recorded which). The CDR3 reads CASSQSLPPGAQETQYF. In DNA, the CDR3 is TGTGCCAGCAGCCAGAGCCTACCCCCTGGTGCACAAGAGACCCAGTACTTC.